Presented here are 25 T cell receptor beta chains from one specimen sequenced in a study of CD8 T cells in Susac syndrome (dated by TCRdb to between 2019 and 2020). Preparation of the library involved the immunoSEQ multiplex PCR assay. RNA was extracted using the RNeasy kit, and roughly 0.5 to 1 microgram was reverse transcribed with random hexamers. The public reads were reanalyzed by TCRdb: fastp trimming at Q25, MiXCR alignment, in-frame beta chains only. Rows with one shared CDR3 protein collapse into an entry with the most common genes and DNA. The sample table contains around 280,000 distinct CDR3 sequences; only one count was recorded for 90% to 95% of them. Jointly, the top ten make up more than 0.06% of the sample. The sequencing input was CD4+ T cells from PBMCs. These receptors came from a human donor with multiple sclerosis.

The chain combines TRBV6-1 with TRBJ2-7, with 11 bases fitting TRBD2. J gave up 3 bases and V 4 bases, and 8 bases lay outside the gene matches. This CDR3 region has 16 residues. Germline V gene sequence: CDR1 MNHNS, CDR2 SASEGT. This CDR3 reads CASSGGRTSGYYEQYF. The CDR3, as DNA: TGTGCCAGCAGTGGGGGCCGGACTAGCGGGTACTACGAGCAGTACTTC.

This chain connects TRBV4-2 to TRBJ2-5; D may be TRBD2 (5 bases). There are 15 residues in the CDR3. V was clipped by 0 bases and J by 0 bases, with 8 bases between them. Germline V gene data show CDR1 as LGHNA and CDR2 as YNFKEQ. CDR3 nucleotides: TGTGCCAGCAGCCAAGATCAGCGGAACCAAGAGACCCAGTACTTC. It codes for CASSQDQRNQETQYF.

This rearrangement joins TRBV14 to TRBJ1-1, with D hard to call. Germline loops: CDR1 SGHDN, CDR2 FVKESK. V was trimmed by 0 bases and J by 0 bases, leaving 8 bases between them. The CDR3 extends over 15 amino acids. CDR3 nucleotides: TGTGCCAGCAGCCAAGAGCGGAGTATGAACACTGAAGCTTTCTTT. Its protein product is CASSQERSMNTEAFF.

This chain joins TRBV14 and TRBJ2-5, with 9 bases identical to TRBD2. The V gene's germline CDR1 is SGHDN and CDR2 FVKESK. The CDR3 is 16 residues long. With V trimmed by 3 bases and J by 4 bases, 9 bases remained unmatched. The CDR3 sequence: CASSQGLAGAVETQYF. CDR3 nucleotides: TGTGCCAGCAGCCAGGGATTAGCGGGAGCCGTAGAGACCCAGTACTTC.

The genes are TRBV7-9 and TRBJ1-1; perhaps TRBD1 as D (5 bases). The ends were cut back, 4 bases at V and 2 bases at J, with 20 bases in the middle. Germline assignment: CDR1 SEHNR and CDR2 FQNEAQ (reference sequence). CDR3 length: 17 amino acids. The CDR3 bases are TGTGCCAGCAGCTCTGGACACCTTTTAATGGCAAACACTGAAGCTTTCTTT. Translated: CASSSGHLLMANTEAFF.

The chain joins TRBV20-1 to TRBJ2-7; D might be TRBD2 (5 bases). The germline V gene encodes CDR1 DFQATT and CDR2 SNEGSKA (reference sequence). With 5 bases removed from V and 2 bases from J, the gap between germline ends came to 13 bases. The CDR3 is made up of 13 amino acids. DNA of the CDR3: TGCAGTGCTCCCCCTTGGAGGACCTACGAGCAGTACTTC. Its translation is CSAPPWRTYEQYF.

The chain recombines TRBV24-1 with TRBJ2-1, with TRBD1 as a possible D gene (5 bases). The CDR3 is 15 residues long. Per germline, CDR1 KGHDR and CDR2 SFDVKD. The V and J ends lost 11 bases and 0 bases respectively, with 16 bases between them. The CDR3 sequence: CAISSQGSSYNEQFF. The CDR3 DNA reads as TGTGCCATCTCTTCCCAGGGAAGCTCCTACAATGAGCAGTTCTTC.

The V and J genes are TRBV7-2 and TRBJ1-3; D is possibly TRBD1 (5 bases). The CDR3 consists of 15 residues. The germline gives CDR1 SGHTA, CDR2 FQGNSA. Trimming left V 4 bases short and J 4 bases short, with 14 bases between. This chain's CDR3 is CASSSTPRDGNTIYF. The CDR3 DNA reads TGTGCCAGCAGCTCTACACCCCGGGACGGAAACACCATATATTTT.

This rearrangement joins TRBV9 to TRBJ2-3; 11 bases agree with TRBD2. V shed 5 bases, J shed 3 bases, and the junction held 8 bases outside the gene matches. Germline CDR1 SGDLS, CDR2 YYNGEE. The CDR3 runs 16 residues. DNA for the CDR3: TGTGCCAGCAGTGCTACTAGCGGGAGAGCGACAGATACGCAGTATTTT. This encodes CASSATSGRATDTQYF.

The V and J genes are TRBV3-1 and TRBJ1-6, with unresolved D. CDR1 and CDR2 from the germline V gene are LGHDT and YNNKEL (reference sequence). CDR3 length equals 14 residues. Trimming removed 3 bases at V and 8 bases at J, with 11 bases between. This chain's CDR3 is CASSHLGEDSPLHF. The CDR3 DNA reads TGTGCCAGCAGCCATCTGGGAGAGGATTCACCCCTCCACTTT.

The V call is TRBV4-2, the J call TRBJ1-1; no reliable D call. The CDR3 is made up of 13 amino acids. Deletions cut 0 bases from V and 5 bases from J, with 7 bases between. Germline V gene sequence: CDR1 LGHNA, CDR2 YNFKEQ. DNA for the CDR3: TGTGCCAGCAGCCAAGATTGGGTTACTGAAGCTTTCTTT. Protein: CASSQDWVTEAFF.

The chain links TRBV5-1 to TRBJ1-1, with D unclear. The CDR3 sequence is 14 residues long. Per germline, CDR1 SGHRS and CDR2 YFSETQ. The V and J ends lost 0 bases and 1 base respectively, with 7 bases between them. DNA for the CDR3: TGCGCCAGCAGCTTGGCCTACGGGAACACTGAAGCTTTCTTT. This encodes CASSLAYGNTEAFF. The variable domain in full, with the rest retrieved from reference TRBV5-1 and TRBJ1-1, is KAGVTQTPRYLIKTRGQQVTLSCSPISGHRSVSWYQQTPGQGLQFLFEYFSETQRNKGNFPGRFSGRQFSNSRSEMNVSTLELGDSALYLCASSLAYGNTEAFFGQGTRLTVV.

This chain connects TRBV20-1 to TRBJ2-7; 7 bases match TRBD2. This CDR3 has 14 amino acids. Germline V gives CDR1 DFQATT, CDR2 SNEGSKA (reference sequence). Trimming removed 3 bases from V and 2 bases from J; junction bases left unmatched: 7. CDR3 nucleotides: TGCAGTGCTAGTAAGGCCGGACTAGCCTACGAGCAGTACTTC. Translated: CSASKAGLAYEQYF.

The chain couples TRBV24-1 to TRBJ2-3; no reliable D call. With 7 bases removed from V and 2 bases from J, the gap between germline ends came to 9 bases. The CDR3 length is 13 residues. The germline V gene has CDR1 KGHDR and CDR2 SFDVKD. The CDR3 nucleotides read TGTGCCACCAGACAGACCTCCACAGATACGCAGTATTTT. Amino acids: CATRQTSTDTQYF.

V is TRBV5-1 and J is TRBJ2-5; 16 nucleotides agree with TRBD2. Germline-derived CDR1 and CDR2 are SGHRS and YFSETQ. CDR3 length equals 19 residues. V shed 0 bases and J 4 bases; nucleotides not matched to a gene: 9. The CDR3 DNA is TGCGCCAGCAGCTTGGCCCCCGGGACTAGCGGGAGGGCCGGAGAGACCCAGTACTTC. As protein: CASSLAPGTSGRAGETQYF.

This chain uses TRBV29-1 with TRBJ1-2, with 10 nucleotides matching TRBD1. V lost 7 bases and J lost 8; bases outside the gene matches: 7. Germline CDR1 reads SQVTM; CDR2 reads ANQGSEA. This CDR3 is built from 12 residues. CDR3 sequence (DNA): TGCAGCGCTAGACAGGGGGCTTGGGGCTACACCTTC. This encodes CSARQGAWGYTF.

This clonotype was detected once. The V call is TRBV20-1, the J call TRBJ1-6, with TRBD1 as a possible D gene (6 bases). The CDR3 spans 13 residues. The germline gives CDR1 DFQATT, CDR2 SNEGSKA (reference sequence). V dropped 6 bases and J dropped 9 bases, with 15 bases sitting between them. The CDR3, as DNA: TGCAGTGCGAGGACAGCATTTGGTTCACCCCTCCACTTT. It translates to CSARTAFGSPLHF.

The gene calls are TRBV18 and TRBJ2-1, with a tentative D call TRBD1 (5 bases). Trimming took 6 bases from V and 6 from J, leaving 12 bases between them. Germline CDR1 KGHSH, CDR2 LQKENI. The CDR3 is 13 amino acids. The CDR3 nucleotides read TGTGCCAGCTCCCAAATGCAGGGCAATGAGCAGTTCTTC. As protein: CASSQMQGNEQFF. The full variable domain, with the rest looked up from reference TRBV18 and TRBJ2-1, is NAGVMQNPRHLVRRRGQEARLRCSPMKGHSHVYWYRQLPEEGLKFMVYLQKENIIDESGMPKERFSAEFPKEGPSILRIQQVVRGDSAAYFCASSQMQGNEQFFGPGTRLTVL.

V is TRBV12-3 or TRBV12-4 and J is TRBJ1-6; TRBD1 might be the D (5 bases). V lost 4 bases and J 11 bases, leaving 15 bases between the germline ends. The CDR3 loop spans 14 amino acids. The CDR3 nucleotides read TGTGCCAGCAGTTCCCCGGGACCGCCGGCACCCCTCCACTTT. This sequence encodes CASSSPGPPAPLHF.

The chain links TRBV9 to TRBJ2-2; 7 nucleotides agree with TRBD1. The junction had 12 bases not matched to a gene; V was cut back by 2 bases and J by 8 bases. The length of the CDR3 is 16 residues. Germline V gene data show CDR1 as SGDLS and CDR2 as YYNGEE. CDR3 DNA sequence: TGTGCCAGCAGCGTTCCAGGGGGTCCCTCCGCAGGGGAGCTGTTTTTT. It specifies CASSVPGGPSAGELFF.

The chain has TRBV5-1 and TRBJ2-7, with TRBD1 as a possible D gene (6 bases). CDR1 and CDR2 from the germline V gene are SGHRS and YFSETQ. V was pared by 4 bases and J by 2 bases, with 10 bases between. The CDR3 extends over 13 amino acids. The CDR3 DNA follows: TGCGCCAGCAGCCCGGACAGCGCCTACGAGCAGTACTTC. Translation: CASSPDSAYEQYF.

The gene calls are TRBV9 and TRBJ2-3; 7 bases are shared with TRBD2. V lost 0 bases, J lost 4 bases, and 5 bases stayed unmatched. Germline loops: CDR1 SGDLS, CDR2 YYNGEE. This CDR3 contains 15 residues. DNA for the CDR3: TGTGCCAGCAGCGTAGGGGGAGGGGAGCCAGATACGCAGTATTTT. Encoded protein: CASSVGGGEPDTQYF.

The chain joins TRBV10-3 to TRBJ2-3, with 8 bases aligning to TRBD1. This CDR3 is built from 14 residues. The germline gives CDR1 ENHRY, CDR2 SYGVKD. Germline trimming cut 5 bases from V and 1 base from J; bases unmatched to any gene: 2. The DNA of the CDR3 is TGTGCCATCAGTAAGGGACAGGGCACAGATACGCAGTATTTT. Translation gives CAISKGQGTDTQYF.

This clonotype was found once. The CDR3 sequence is CASSSTAASGSSTGELFF. The DNA of the CDR3 is TGTGCCAGTAGTTCCACGGCGGCTAGCGGGAGTAGCACCGGGGAGCTGTTTTTT. This sequence joins TRBV19 and TRBJ2-2; 10 bases are shared with TRBD2. CDR3 size: 18 residues. The trim removed 5 bases at V and 4 bases at J, leaving 13 bases unmatched. The germline V gene has CDR1 LNHDA and CDR2 SQIVND (reference sequence).

This chain uses TRBV20-1 with TRBJ2-1, with D tentatively TRBD1 (5 bases). Germline V lookup: CDR1 DFQATT, CDR2 SNEGSKA (reference sequence). V was trimmed by 5 bases and J by 6 bases, leaving 11 bases between them. The CDR3 runs 12 residues. CDR3 sequence: CSAPDSLNEQFF. Written as DNA, the CDR3 is TGCAGTGCTCCCGACAGCCTCAATGAGCAGTTCTTC.